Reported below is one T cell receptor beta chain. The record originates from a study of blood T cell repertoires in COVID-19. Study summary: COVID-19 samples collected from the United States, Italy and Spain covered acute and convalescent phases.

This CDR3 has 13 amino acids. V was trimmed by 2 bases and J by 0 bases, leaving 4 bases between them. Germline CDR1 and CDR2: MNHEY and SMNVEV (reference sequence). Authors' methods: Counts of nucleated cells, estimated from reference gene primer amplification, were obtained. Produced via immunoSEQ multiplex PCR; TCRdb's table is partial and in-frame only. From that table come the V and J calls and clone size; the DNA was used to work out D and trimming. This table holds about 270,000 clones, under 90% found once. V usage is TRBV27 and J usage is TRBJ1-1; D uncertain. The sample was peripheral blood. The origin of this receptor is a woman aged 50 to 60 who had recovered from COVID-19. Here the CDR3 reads CASSLLMNTEAFF. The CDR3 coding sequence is TGTGCCAGCAGTTTACTTATGAACACTGAAGCTTTCTTT.